This TCR beta chain was sequenced for a study of blood T cell repertoires in COVID-19. About the research overall: The United States, Italy and Spain provided the acute and convalescent COVID-19 samples.

Profiling relied on immunoSEQ multiplex PCR, and the TCRdb table lists in-frame clones only, not all of them. This sample yields approximately 130,000 clones, of which roughly 80% are seen a single time; under 20% belongs to the top ten. For recovered donors of Cohort 3, there were two negative PCRs, clearance, or symptom resolution. The CDR3 runs to 16 residues. The germline V gene has CDR1 MGHRA and CDR2 YSYEKL. V shed 2 bases and J shed 1 base, with 12 bases lying between them. This sequence originates from a man aged 25 to 40 who had recovered from COVID-19. The rearrangement links TRBV4-1 to TRBJ2-1, with TRBD2 as a possible D gene (5 bases). Sequences were obtained from PBMCs or T cells enriched from blood (not recorded which). The CDR3 DNA sequence: TGCGCCAGCAGCCAACCACTAGTTACATCCTACAATGAGCAGTTCTTC. Its translation: CASSQPLVTSYNEQFF.